This TCR beta chain was recorded in a study of PD-1 blockade in classical Hodgkin lymphoma. Assay: immunoSEQ multiplex PCR; the TCRdb copy retains only in-frame clones and omits some. The table includes about 14,000 clones, around 78% detected once. Every one of the patients relapsed after autologous stem cell transplantation (brentuximab vedotin exposure was variable). On this clone itself: Its antigen remains unidentified.

CDR3 length: 14 residues. Trimming pared 3 bases from V and 3 bases from J, leaving 12 bases between. The germline CDR1 and CDR2 sequences are MDHEN and SYDVKM. Points from the study as a whole: Undefined causes, possibly disease activity or prior therapy, underlie the repertoire differences.

The chain carries TRBV28 and TRBJ2-7; D is possibly TRBD1 (5 bases). This clonotype originated in a human donor with classical Hodgkin lymphoma. The sample was peripheral blood mononuclear cells (PBMCs), taken before the second cycle of nivolumab. Written as DNA, the CDR3 is TGTGCCAGCAGTTTTAGTAACAGGTACTACGAGCAGTACTTC. Its protein is CASSFSNRYYEQYF.